This section outlines one T cell receptor beta chain sequence together with its context. Antigen specificity is unknown. This entry comes from a study of cytomegalovirus exposure and HLA in healthy donors. Study-level findings and limits: Specific recognition of CMV antigens was confirmed in vitro for a few chains (all CMV-associated). Later analysis identified several of the most significant clusters that appeared linked to common viral pathogens.

CDR3 size: 15 residues. Germline V lookup: CDR1 LNHDA, CDR2 SQIVND (reference sequence). With 6 bases removed from V and 3 bases from J, the gap between germline ends came to 18 bases. A multiplex PCR was run with 60 Vbeta primers and 13 Jbeta primers. The assay was immunoSEQ multiplex PCR, and TCRdb's table has in-frame clones only and misses some. The table includes 55,000 to 65,000 clones, 85% detected once. The sequence was collected from a female donor in good health and CMV-seronegative. V gene TRBV19 combines with J gene TRBJ2-7; D might be TRBD2 (6 bases). Sequencing was done on a sample of PBMCs. CDR3 sequence: CASSPRLGVGYEQYF. DNA of the CDR3: TGTGCCAGTAGCCCTCGACTAGGTGTTGGCTACGAGCAGTACTTC.